In its sample, the clone carrying this TCR beta chain was seen once. The data were taken from a study of CD8 T cells in ankylosing spondylitis. TCRdb re-called the 5' RACE reads through MiXCR, storing one row per CDR3 protein. The sample lists about 160,000 distinct CDR3 sequences, roughly 44% seen once, with roughly 15% in the top ten. CDR3 length: 14 amino acids. Trimming removed 5 bases from V and 5 bases from J; junction bases left unmatched: 6. Per germline, CDR1 MDHEN and CDR2 SYDVKM. This receptor was identified in a male donor with ankylosing spondylitis. This chain joins TRBV28 and TRBJ1-5; 7 nucleotides agree with TRBD1. The sequencing input was synovial fluid, either unsorted or a sorted T cell fraction (not recorded which). CDR3 protein: CASSPWGQHQPQHF. As DNA, the CDR3 is TGTGCCAGCAGTCCCTGGGGACAGCATCAGCCCCAGCATTTT.